This TCR beta chain was captured by sequencing in a study of cytomegalovirus exposure and HLA in healthy donors (dated by TCRdb to the late 2010s). For the study in its entirety: An earlier analysis of some 600 of the donors reported 276 Gb of sequence data and some 110 million unique TCR beta sequences obtained from 180 million or so T cells. To predict cytomegalovirus infection status, the study brought together high-throughput TCR immunosequencing, statistical association of individual TCRs with disease status, and machine learning. The study was designed to test whether signatures of past pathogen exposure could be identified by cataloging public T cell receptors. Among 398 genotyped donors of the cohort, an average of approximately 200,000 unique TCR beta nucleotide sequences was sequenced per donor, of which roughly 18% were non-productive. The later analysis used no new phenotypic data to find candidate immune exposures, relying instead on TCR beta sequences and their occurrence across donors. An earlier analysis of approximately 640 of the donors applied high-throughput TCR beta sequencing to assess whether each TCR beta V gene segment acted as functional or pseudogenic. Both class I and class II loci were covered by HLA typing, at four-digit resolution. The genetic ancestry cluster associated with self-reported Caucasian donors included 80% to 90% of the roughly 400 genotyped donors. All discovery cohort repertoires had been generated using a single sequencing platform. Donor age, sex, ethnicity and CMV serostatus were compiled together with the repertoire data. Roughly five DR-DQ haplotypes were treated as single units for association and clustering because of strong linkage in the cohort. The number of donors typed differed by locus, with about 629-640 for A, B, C, DRB1 and DQB1, roughly 520 for DQA1, 600 to 610 for DPA1, and about 450 for DPB1. A later genetic analysis used genome-wide SNP genotypes for about 60% of the roughly 700 donors, treating that subset as a discovery cohort. An early release covering some 640 HLA-typed donors comprised around 300 gigabases of sequencing data and 85 million to 100 million unique TCR sequences. Besides the first cohort of 666 subjects, a separate validation cohort made up of 95 to 150 different subjects was used. A later analysis re-analyzed previously published TCR beta repertoires from roughly 690 donors and added high-resolution HLA genotyping to study TCR occurrence patterns. The T cell repertoires of 670 or so subjects were profiled by immunosequencing and related to cytomegalovirus serostatus. Broader findings and caveats from the paper: The presence/absence analyses assumed that sequencing depth was roughly uniform across donors, and that assumption may not be true. Broadly in line with IMGT annotations, most TCR beta V segments showed up in productive rearrangements about 87% or about 30% of the time in an earlier analysis of some 590 of the donors. In a later analysis, TCR association rates were found to vary across HLA loci, with the most associated TCRs seen for DRB1 alleles and the fewest for HLA-C alleles. In a later analysis, HLA-associated TCR beta chains showed more clonal expansion and lower generation probabilities than non-associated chains that were equally common. Linkage disequilibrium might explain the correlated functional status among segregating V segments, but an unknown experimental factor could not be ruled out. A total of roughly 160 TCR beta chains were listed by the study as associated with cytomegalovirus. At a false discovery rate of 0.05, a later analysis linked around 17,000 TCR beta sequences to specific HLA alleles. In vitro tests confirmed that three of the cytomegalovirus-associated TCR beta chains recognize cytomegalovirus antigens. According to a later genetic analysis, donors in an Asian-associated ancestry cluster had fewer N-insertions in productive TCRs than the roughly 670-donor mean. Strong co-occurrence of HLA alleles, especially DR and DQ, made assigning TCR associations to individual alleles difficult. In a later analysis, several top co-occurrence clusters were reported to appear linked to parvovirus B19, influenza, CMV and Epstein-Barr virus. V-gene and J-gene trimming of TCR beta chains was associated with a missense DCLRE1C variant in a later genetic analysis, and the association was replicated in an independent cohort. Because some donors lacked HLA typing at each locus, the association tests relied only on the typed subset. A cluster of highly shared sequence variants was judged likely to represent a technical artifact of the sequencing pipeline. CMV serostatus was the only immune exposure information available for the cohort. Some IMGT-functional V segments, including TRBV6-2 and TRBV6-3, could not be told apart with the 87-base-pair reads, so those segments were excluded. A further reported finding was that TCR beta sequences accurately predicted the HLA-A and HLA-B alleles for most subjects in the first cohort. Some 16 rarely observed V segments, including chromosome 9 orphons, were excluded from the earlier analysis of approximately 500 of the donors because counts were too low. Across donors, most TCR sequences were observed very rarely, whereas some public TCRs were present in many individuals. Most CMV-associated TCR beta chains appeared to be HLA-restricted in a later analysis, and the HLA associations seemed to be driven largely by CMV exposure. The classifier was reported to diagnose cytomegalovirus status with high specificity and sensitivity in both the original and validation cohorts. The authors suggested that the approach could potentially be extended to other disease states and immunological phenotypes. Only TCR beta chains were sequenced in this cohort, and the absence of alpha or paired-chain data limited detectable features.

Libraries were prepared through the immunoSEQ multiplex PCR assay. The multiplex PCR relied on a mix of 60 forward primers for TCR Vbeta segments and 13 reverse primers for TCR Jbeta segments. The CDR3 region of rearranged TCR beta genes was amplified from genomic DNA by a multiplex PCR assay. The Illumina HiSeq System was used to sequence the amplified TCR beta libraries as 87-base-pair reads. In the paper's pipeline: A later analysis counted about 80 million unique TCR beta chains across the roughly 700 repertoires, and some 11 million of these chains were shared by at least two donors. Raw reads were error-corrected and collapsed into unique sequences by a nearest-neighbor algorithm in which closely related sequences were merged to remove PCR and sequencing errors. CDR3 sequences were aligned to IMGT reference sequences to assign V, D and J gene segments. Each retained sequence needed at least a six-nucleotide match to both a V gene segment and a J gene segment. Rearrangements were classified as productive when the CDR3 lacked stop codons and remained in frame with V and J, and all other rearrangements were classified as non-productive. Following IMGT convention, CDR3 was defined as the stretch from the second conserved V-encoded cysteine up to the conserved J-encoded phenylalanine. Sequences without an unambiguous match to a single V gene segment were excluded from the earlier analysis of 450 to 650 of the donors. In an earlier analysis of approximately 590 of the donors, V segments were called functional above 56.7% productive rearrangements and were called segregating when the between-donor standard deviation exceeded 5%. A statistical classification framework was built to diagnose cytomegalovirus status from the catalog of TCR beta chain sequences. V and J gene assignment, in a later analysis, came from comparing TCR nucleotide sequences with IMGT/GENE-DB human TR gene sequences. In a later analysis, CDR3 sequences and most-parsimonious VDJ recombination scenarios were assigned using the TCRdist pipeline. A later analysis defined each TCR beta chain by its CDR3 amino acid sequence plus V-gene family, and excluded reads lacking a unique V-gene family. A later analysis removed 500 to 600 highly shared, low-generation-probability nucleotide sequences to deal with suspected cross-contamination and a sequencing artifact. A later analysis calculated a clonal expansion index for each public chain from normalized within-repertoire ranks of inferred template counts. In a later analysis, generation probabilities were computed using a VDJ recombination model fitted to out-of-frame rearrangements, and the results were checked against IGoR. In a later analysis, hypergeometric tests were used to score TCR-TCR, TCR-HLA and TCR-CMV co-occurrence, with a repertoire-size bias correction applied to TCR pairs. A later analysis estimated false discovery rates by permuting HLA or CMV assignments 20 times. In a later analysis, co-occurring TCRs were grouped with DBSCAN, and TCRdist sequence similarity was added when clustering was performed within HLA-allele-positive subsets. Co-occurrence clustering excluded repertoires with fewer than 30,000 or more than 120,000 public chains, plus five with anomalous nucleotide sharing. TCRdb retrieved this table from immuneACCESS and kept in-frame rearrangements only. Not all clones are present; in checked studies, unresolved V genes account for under half, and no reason is known for the remainder. The V and J calls and clone size come from that table; D and trimming were worked out from the DNA. The sample records some 120,000 clones, roughly 78% of which are singletons. The top ten constitute about 2.6% of the sample.

The cohort consisted of fewer than 700 healthy bone marrow donors. All cohort members were sampled while nominally healthy, although unrecorded immune exposures were likely present. The donor was CMV seronegative and belonged to the group of 320 or so seronegative cohort members. A peripheral blood sample was collected from each donor, and TCR beta sequencing was performed on peripheral blood mononuclear cells. The Qiagen DNeasy Blood Extraction Kit was used to extract genomic DNA from the blood cell samples. This clone showed up just a few times. Its antigen is not yet known. Base-call qualities are not available, and no considerably larger clone is one nucleotide away. The V end gives up 9 bases and the J end 5 bases, leaving 12 bases in the junction not matched to a gene. CDR1 and CDR2 were assigned from the germline V gene (reference sequence) as MNHEY and SMNVEV. The CDR3 runs 14 residues from the cysteine to the phenylalanine. Only the CDR3 DNA is retained, 42 bases long and in frame from the first base.

The chain employs TRBV27 and TRBJ2-5, with 7 bases matching TRBD1. Sequenced material: PBMCs. This TCR was sampled from a man in his thirties or forties in good health and CMV-seronegative. The CDR3 protein sequence reads: CASTDRVNLETQYF. The sequenced DNA: TGTGCCAGTACCGACAGGGTCAATTTGGAGACCCAGTACTTC.